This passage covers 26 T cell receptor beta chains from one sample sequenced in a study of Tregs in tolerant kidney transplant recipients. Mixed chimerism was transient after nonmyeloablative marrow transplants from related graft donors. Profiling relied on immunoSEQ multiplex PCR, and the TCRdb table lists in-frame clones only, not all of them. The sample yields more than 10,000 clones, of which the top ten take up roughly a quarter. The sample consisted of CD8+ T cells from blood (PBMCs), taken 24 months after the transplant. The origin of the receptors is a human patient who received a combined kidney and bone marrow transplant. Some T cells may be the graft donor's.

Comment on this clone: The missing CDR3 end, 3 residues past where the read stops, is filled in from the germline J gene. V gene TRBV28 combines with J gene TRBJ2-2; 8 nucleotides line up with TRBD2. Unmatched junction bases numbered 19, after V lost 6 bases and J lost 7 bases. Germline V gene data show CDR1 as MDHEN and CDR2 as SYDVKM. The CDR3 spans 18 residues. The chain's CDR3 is CASSSRDVGSGSFGELFF. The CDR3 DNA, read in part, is TGTGCCAGCAGCTCCCGGGACGTCGGGAGCGGGAGCTTCGGGGAG. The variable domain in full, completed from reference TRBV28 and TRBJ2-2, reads DVKVTQSSRYLVKRTGEKVFLECVQDMDHENMFWYRQDPGLGLRLIYFSYDVKMKEKGDIPEGYSVSREKKERFSLILESASTNQTSMYLCASSSRDVGSGSFGELFFGEGSRLTVL.

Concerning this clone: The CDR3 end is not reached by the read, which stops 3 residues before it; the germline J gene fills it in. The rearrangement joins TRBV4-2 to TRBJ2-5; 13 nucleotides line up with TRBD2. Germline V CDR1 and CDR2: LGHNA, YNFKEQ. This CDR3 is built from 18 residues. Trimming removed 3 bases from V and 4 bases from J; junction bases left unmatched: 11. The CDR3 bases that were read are TGTGCCAGCAGCCAGGCTCCACCCGGACTAGCGGGAGTAGAGACC. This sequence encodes CASSQAPPGLAGVET. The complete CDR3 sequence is CASSQAPPGLAGVETQYF.

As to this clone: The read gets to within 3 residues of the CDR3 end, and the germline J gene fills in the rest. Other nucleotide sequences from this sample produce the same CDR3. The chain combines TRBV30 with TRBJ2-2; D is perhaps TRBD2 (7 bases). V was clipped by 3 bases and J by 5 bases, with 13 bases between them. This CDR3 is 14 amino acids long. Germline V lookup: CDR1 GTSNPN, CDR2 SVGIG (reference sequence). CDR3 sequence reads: CAWSGGRGTGELFF. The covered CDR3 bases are TGTGCCTGGAGCGGGGGGCGCGGAACCGGGGAG.

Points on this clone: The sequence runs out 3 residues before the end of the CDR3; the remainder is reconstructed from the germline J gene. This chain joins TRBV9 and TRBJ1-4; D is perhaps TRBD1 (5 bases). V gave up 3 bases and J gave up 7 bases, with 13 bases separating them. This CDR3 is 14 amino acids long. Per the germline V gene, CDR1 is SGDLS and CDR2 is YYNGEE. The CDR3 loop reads CASSETGLGEKLFF. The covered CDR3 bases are TGTGCCAGCAGCGAAACAGGTCTTGGTGAAAAA.

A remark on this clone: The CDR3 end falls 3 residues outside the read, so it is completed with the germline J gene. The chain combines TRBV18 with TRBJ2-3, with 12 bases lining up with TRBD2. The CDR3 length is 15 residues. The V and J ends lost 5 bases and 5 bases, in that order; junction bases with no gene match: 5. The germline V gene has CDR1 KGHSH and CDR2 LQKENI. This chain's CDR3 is CASSSTSGSGDTQYF. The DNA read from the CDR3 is TGTGCCAGCTCATCGACTAGCGGGAGTGGAGATACG.

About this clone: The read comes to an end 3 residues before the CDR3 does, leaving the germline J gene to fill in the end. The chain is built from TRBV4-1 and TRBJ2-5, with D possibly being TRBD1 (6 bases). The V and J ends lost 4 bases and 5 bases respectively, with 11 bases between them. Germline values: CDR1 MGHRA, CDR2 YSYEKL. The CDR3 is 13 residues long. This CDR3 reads CASSLTGYETQYF. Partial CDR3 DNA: TGCGCCAGCAGCCTAACAGGGTACGAGACC.

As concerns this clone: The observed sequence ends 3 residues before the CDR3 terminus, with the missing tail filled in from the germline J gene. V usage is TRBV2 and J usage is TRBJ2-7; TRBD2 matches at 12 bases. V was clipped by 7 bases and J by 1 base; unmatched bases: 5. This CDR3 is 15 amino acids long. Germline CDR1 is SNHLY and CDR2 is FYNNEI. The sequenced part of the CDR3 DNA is TGTGCCAGCACCGGGACTAGCGGGCTATCCTACGAG. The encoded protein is CASTGTSGLSYE. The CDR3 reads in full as CASTGTSGLSYEQYF.

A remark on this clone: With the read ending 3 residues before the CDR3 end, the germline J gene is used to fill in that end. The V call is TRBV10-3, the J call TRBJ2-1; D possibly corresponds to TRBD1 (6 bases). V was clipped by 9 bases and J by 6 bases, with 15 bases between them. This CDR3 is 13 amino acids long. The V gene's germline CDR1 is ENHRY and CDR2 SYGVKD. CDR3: CAIYRTDRNEQFF. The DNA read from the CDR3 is TGTGCCATTTATAGGACAGATCGCAATGAG.

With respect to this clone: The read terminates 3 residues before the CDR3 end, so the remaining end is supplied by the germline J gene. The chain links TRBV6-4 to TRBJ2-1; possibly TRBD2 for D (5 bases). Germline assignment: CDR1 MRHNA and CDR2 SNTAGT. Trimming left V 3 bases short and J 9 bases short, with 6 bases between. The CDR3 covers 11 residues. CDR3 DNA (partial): TGTGCCAGCAGTGAAGAGGGTGAG. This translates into CASSEEGE. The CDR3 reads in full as CASSEEGEQFF.

CDR3 DNA, as far as it was read: TGTGCCTGGAGTGTAGGGCACCTATACGAG. Its protein product is CAWSVGHLYE. Given in full, the CDR3 is CAWSVGHLYEQYF. The chain couples TRBV30 to TRBJ2-7, with unresolved D. The CDR3 end lies 3 residues beyond the end of the read and is filled in from the germline J gene. Trimming took off 0 bases at V and 4 bases at J, with 10 bases between the two ends. The CDR3 consists of 13 residues. Per germline, CDR1 GTSNPN and CDR2 SVGIG (reference sequence).

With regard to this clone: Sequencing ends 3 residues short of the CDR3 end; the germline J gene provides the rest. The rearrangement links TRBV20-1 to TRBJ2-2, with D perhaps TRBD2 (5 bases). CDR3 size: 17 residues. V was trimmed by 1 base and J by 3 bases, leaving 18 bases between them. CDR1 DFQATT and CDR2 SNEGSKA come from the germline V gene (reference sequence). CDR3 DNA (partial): TGCAGTGCTAGAGGCTTCAGTGGGCTGGAGGACACCGGGGAG. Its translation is CSARGFSGLEDTGE. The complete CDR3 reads CSARGFSGLEDTGELFF.

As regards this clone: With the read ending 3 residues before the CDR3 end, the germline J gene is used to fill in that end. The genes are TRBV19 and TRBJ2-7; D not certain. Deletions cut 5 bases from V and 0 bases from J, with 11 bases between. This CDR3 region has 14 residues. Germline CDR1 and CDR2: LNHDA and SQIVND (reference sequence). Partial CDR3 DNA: TGTGCCAGTAGTGACACATCTAACTCCTACGAG. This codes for CASSDTSNSYE. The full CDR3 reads CASSDTSNSYEQYF.

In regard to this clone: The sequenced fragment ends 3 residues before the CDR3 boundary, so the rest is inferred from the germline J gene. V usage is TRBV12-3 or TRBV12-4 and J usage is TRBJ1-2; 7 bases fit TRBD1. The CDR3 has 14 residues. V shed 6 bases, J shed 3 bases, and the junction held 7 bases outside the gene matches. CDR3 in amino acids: CASSPPGTDYGYTF. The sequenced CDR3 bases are TGTGCCAGCAGCCCGCCCGGGACAGACTATGGC.

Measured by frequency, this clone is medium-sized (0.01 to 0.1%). CDR3: CSAFVPRGNYGYTF. Partial CDR3 DNA: TGCAGTGCTTTTGTTCCCAGGGGGAACTATGGC. The rearrangement joins TRBV20-1 to TRBJ1-2; 7 bases align to TRBD1. The read finishes 3 residues shy of the CDR3 end, and the germline J gene is used to complete it. Trimming at V came to 5 bases and at J to 2 bases, leaving 8 bases not matched to a gene. Germline-derived CDR1 and CDR2 are DFQATT and SNEGSKA (reference sequence). CDR3 length: 14 residues.

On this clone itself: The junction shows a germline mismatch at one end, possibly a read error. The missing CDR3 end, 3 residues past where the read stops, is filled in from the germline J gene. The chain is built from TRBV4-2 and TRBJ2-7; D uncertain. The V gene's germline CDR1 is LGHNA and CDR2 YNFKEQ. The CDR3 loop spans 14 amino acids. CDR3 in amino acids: CASSHEPGRYEQYF. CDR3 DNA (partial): TGCGCCAGCAGCCATGAACCTGGGCGCTACGAG.

CDR3 amino acids: CASSTPPYIYEQYF. CDR3 bases read: TGTGCCAGTAGTACCCCCCCATACATCTACGAG. The chain joins TRBV19 to TRBJ2-7; D uncertain. Coverage ceases 3 residues before the CDR3 finishes, and the germline J gene fills in the end. Trimming removed 4 bases from V and 3 bases from J, with 13 bases in between. This CDR3 has 14 residues. CDR1 and CDR2 from the germline V gene are LNHDA and SQIVND (reference sequence).

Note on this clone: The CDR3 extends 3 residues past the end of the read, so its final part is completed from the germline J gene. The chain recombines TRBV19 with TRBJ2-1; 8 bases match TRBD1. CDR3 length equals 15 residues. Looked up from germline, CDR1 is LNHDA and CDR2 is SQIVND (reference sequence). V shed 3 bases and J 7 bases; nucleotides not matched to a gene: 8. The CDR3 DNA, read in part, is TGTGCCAGTAGTATGGGGGCAGGGGGCTTAAATGAG. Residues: CASSMGAGGLNE. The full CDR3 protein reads CASSMGAGGLNEQFF.

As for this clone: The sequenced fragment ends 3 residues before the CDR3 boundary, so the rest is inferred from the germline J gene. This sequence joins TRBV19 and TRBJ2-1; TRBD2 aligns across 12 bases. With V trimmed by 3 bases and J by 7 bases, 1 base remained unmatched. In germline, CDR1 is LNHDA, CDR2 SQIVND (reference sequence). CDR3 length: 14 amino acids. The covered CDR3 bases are TGTGCCAGTAGTATGCTAGCGGGGGGGAATGAG. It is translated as CASSMLAGGNE. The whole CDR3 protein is CASSMLAGGNEQFF.

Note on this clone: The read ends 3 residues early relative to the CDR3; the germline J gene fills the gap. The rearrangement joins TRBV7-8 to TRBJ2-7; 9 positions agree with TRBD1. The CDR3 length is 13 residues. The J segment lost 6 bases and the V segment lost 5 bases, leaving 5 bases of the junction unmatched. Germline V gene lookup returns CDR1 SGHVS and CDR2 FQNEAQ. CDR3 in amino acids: CASSDTGGGEQYF. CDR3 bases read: TGTGCCAGCAGCGATACAGGGGGCGGCGAG.

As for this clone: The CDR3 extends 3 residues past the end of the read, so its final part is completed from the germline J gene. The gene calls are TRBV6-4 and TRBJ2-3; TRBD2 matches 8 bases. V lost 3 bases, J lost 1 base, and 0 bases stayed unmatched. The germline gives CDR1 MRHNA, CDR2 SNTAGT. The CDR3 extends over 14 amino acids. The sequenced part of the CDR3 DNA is TGTGCCAGCAGTGAGCGGGGGGGCACAGATACG. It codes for CASSERGGTDT. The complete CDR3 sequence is CASSERGGTDTQYF.

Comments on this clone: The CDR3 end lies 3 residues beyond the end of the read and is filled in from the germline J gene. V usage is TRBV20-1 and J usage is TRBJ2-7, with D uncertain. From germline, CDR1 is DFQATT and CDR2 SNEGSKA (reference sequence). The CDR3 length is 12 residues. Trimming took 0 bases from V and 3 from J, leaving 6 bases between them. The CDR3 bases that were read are TGCAGTGCTAGAGATCGTTTCTACGAG. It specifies CSARDRFYE. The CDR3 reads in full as CSARDRFYEQYF.

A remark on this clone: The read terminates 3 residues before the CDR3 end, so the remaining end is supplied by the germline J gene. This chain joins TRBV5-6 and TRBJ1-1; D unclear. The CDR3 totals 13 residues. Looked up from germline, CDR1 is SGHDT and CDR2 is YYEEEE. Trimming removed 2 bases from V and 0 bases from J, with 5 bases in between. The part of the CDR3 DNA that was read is TGTGCCAGCAGCTTTAGGGTGAACACTGAA. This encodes CASSFRVNTE. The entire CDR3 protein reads CASSFRVNTEAFF.

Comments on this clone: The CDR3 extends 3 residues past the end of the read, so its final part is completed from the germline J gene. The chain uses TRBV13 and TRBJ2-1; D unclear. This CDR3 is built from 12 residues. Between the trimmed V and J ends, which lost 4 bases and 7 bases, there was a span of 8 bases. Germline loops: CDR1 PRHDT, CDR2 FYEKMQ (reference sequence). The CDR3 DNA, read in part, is TGTGCCAGCAGCTCCCTCGTGAATGAG. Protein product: CASSSLVNE. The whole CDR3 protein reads CASSSLVNEQFF.

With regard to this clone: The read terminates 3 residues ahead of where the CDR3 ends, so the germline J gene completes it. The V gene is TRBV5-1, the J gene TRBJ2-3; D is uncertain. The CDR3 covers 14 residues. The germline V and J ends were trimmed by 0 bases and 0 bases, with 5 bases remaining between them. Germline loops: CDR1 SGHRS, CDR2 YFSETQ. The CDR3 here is CASSLVGSTDTQYF. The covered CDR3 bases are TGCGCCAGCAGCTTGGTAGGGAGCACAGATACG. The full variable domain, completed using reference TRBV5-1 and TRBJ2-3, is KAGVTQTPRYLIKTRGQQVTLSCSPISGHRSVSWYQQTPGQGLQFLFEYFSETQRNKGNFPGRFSGRQFSNSRSEMNVSTLELGDSALYLCASSLVGSTDTQYFGPGTRLTVL.

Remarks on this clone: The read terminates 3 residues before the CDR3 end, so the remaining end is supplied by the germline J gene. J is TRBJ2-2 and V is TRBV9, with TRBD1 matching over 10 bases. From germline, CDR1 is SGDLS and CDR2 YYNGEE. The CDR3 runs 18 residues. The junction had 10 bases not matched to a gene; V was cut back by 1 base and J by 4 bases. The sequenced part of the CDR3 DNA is TGTGCCAGCAGCGTATCCCACCCGGGACAGGGGTCCACCGGGGAG. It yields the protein CASSVSHPGQGSTGE. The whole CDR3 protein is CASSVSHPGQGSTGELFF.

The CDR3 protein is CAWSGKYGGQGAGLTGAYEQYF. Partial CDR3 DNA: TGTGCCTGGAGTGGGAAATATGGGGGACAGGGGGCGGGATTGACCGGGGCGTACGAG. The V gene is TRBV30, the J gene TRBJ2-7; TRBD1 matches at 12 bases. From the germline J gene comes the end of the CDR3, since the read stops 3 residues before it. CDR1 is GTSNPN, CDR2 SVGIG, per germline (reference sequence). The CDR3 has 22 residues. After removal of 1 base from V and 4 bases from J, the junction contained 26 bases not matched to a gene.